The subject of this entry is one TCR beta chain. Its antigen specificity is not known. No base qualities exist here, and no much larger clone lies one base off it. According to the study, the label for this sample's time point signals: about 28 days (+/-7) after the second vaccine dose. Explained via the paper, the treatment or condition label denotes: meningococcal conjugate vaccine given as trial control. The vaccinee samples were drawn from two UK trials, COV001 and COV002, one of which was a single-blind randomized controlled phase 2/3 trial testing AZD1222 (ChAdOx1 nCoV-19) in healthy adults. For TCRbeta chain sequencing, PBMC samples from trial participants were taken at day 0 and at day 28 after the second dose. The CDR3 regions of human TCRbeta chains were analyzed by immunosequencing. The study's processing was this. Repertoire TCRs were matched against a reference library of SARS-CoV-2-specific TCRs generated with the MIRA antigen-specificity platform. Breadth was defined as the fraction of unique TCRs that were SARS-CoV-2-associated, and depth was defined as the fraction of total T cells that were SARS-CoV-2-associated. Using the MIRA data, every spike-specific TCR was mapped to the spike region that the TCR reacted to and assigned to either a CD4 or a CD8 class. Log10-transformed breadth and depth values were compared by one-way ANOVA with Sidak's multiple comparisons tests. Entries here come from immuneACCESS through TCRdb and include only in-frame sequences with V and J called. Some clones fail to appear in such tables; in the studies checked, an unresolved V gene covers under half of the shortfall, and the cause of the remainder is unknown. The V and J calls and the clone size are those of that table, but D and trimming were determined from the DNA. The sample table records about 75,000 clones; about 91% of these occur just once. The top ten clonotypes cover 10% of the sample.

The germline V gene yields SGHTA for CDR1 and FQGNSA for CDR2. Reading from cysteine to phenylalanine, the CDR3 counts 15 amino acids. This entry keeps only the CDR3 DNA: 45 bases, framed from base 1. V is pared back by 1 base and J by 1 base, with 8 bases lying between the germline termini. This entry belongs to a study of T cell responses to AZD1222 COVID-19 vaccine (dated by TCRdb to 2020 to 2022). With regard to the full study: A total of around 240 trial participants underwent TCR sequencing, of whom under 220 had received two doses of AZD1222 and 26 had received two doses of the MenACWY control vaccine. Enrollment into the trials was organized by age into subgroups of 18-55, 56-69 and 70-plus years, and those subgroups contained roughly 150, 30 and 60 TCR-sequenced participants, respectively. General findings and caveats noted by the study authors: In the small 56-69-year group, the increase in depth fell short of significance, most likely because of low power. Spike-specific TCR breadth and depth rose significantly after two AZD1222 doses compared with day 0 and with MenACWY recipients. Because no samples from the day 14 peak response were available, repertoires could be characterized only after the peak T cell response. Conclusions about previously exposed vaccinees are limited, since just five to seven AZD1222 recipients were seropositive for SARS-CoV-2 at baseline. Reportedly, close to half of the unique spike-specific TCRs recognized epitopes lying outside the regions that are mutated in the B.1.351 and B.1.1.7 variants. The vaccine-associated CD4 TCRs covered the entire spike protein, and the dominant responses fell in regions 160-218 and 743-854. Participants were mostly white British, with more females than males. The authors suggested clonal diversity may have been underestimated.

Recombination connected TRBV7-2 to TRBJ1-3; the D segment could be TRBD1, given 6 matching bases. This receptor was taken from an adult who received the MenACWY meningococcal vaccine as a control. Material: peripheral blood, obtained 28 days after the second dose of the MenACWY control vaccine. The CDR3 protein sequence reads: CASSLEGGSGNTIYF. The sequenced DNA is TGTGCCAGCAGCTTAGAAGGGGGTTCTGGAAACACCATATATTTT. Full variable domain (CDR3 extended with the reference TRBV7-2 and TRBJ1-3 proteins): GAGVSQSPSNKVTEKGKDVELRCDPISGHTALYWYRQSLGQGLEFLIYFQGNSAPDKSGLPSDRFSAERTGGSVSTLTIQRTQQEDSAVYLCASSLEGGSGNTIYFGEGSWLTVV.